These 19 T cell receptor beta chains were all obtained from the same sample, sequenced in a study of blood T cell repertoires in COVID-19. Assay used: immunoSEQ multiplex PCR; TCRdb lists only in-frame clones, some missing. This sample has about 290,000 clones, with around 92% found just once. The sample consisted of peripheral blood. Receptor source: a woman younger than 45 with COVID-19, enrolled during active disease.

The chain uses TRBV9 and TRBJ2-7, with TRBD2 as a possible D gene (7 bases). Germline CDR1 is SGDLS and CDR2 is YYNGEE. Between the trimmed V and J ends, which lost 2 bases and 4 bases, there was a span of 13 bases. The CDR3 is 14 amino acids. CDR3 sequence: CASSVGGPVYEQYF. The DNA for the CDR3 is TGTGCCAGCAGCGTGGGGGGGCCGGTGTACGAGCAGTACTTC. Full variable domain (missing parts from reference TRBV9 and TRBJ2-7): DSGVTQTPKHLITATGQRVTLRCSPRSGDLSVYWYQQSLDQGLQFLIQYYNGEERAKGNILERFSAQQFPDLHSELNLSSLELGDSALYFCASSVGGPVYEQYFGPGTRLTVT.

This chain links TRBV12-3 or TRBV12-4 with TRBJ1-1; 7 nucleotides align to TRBD1. The CDR3 spans 12 residues. The trim removed 6 bases at V and 7 bases at J, leaving 5 bases unmatched. As DNA, the CDR3 is TGTGCCAGCAGCCTAAGACAGGGTGAAGCTTTCTTT. Its protein is CASSLRQGEAFF.

The V gene is TRBV7-2, the J gene TRBJ1-2; perhaps TRBD1 as D (6 bases). Trimming left V 4 bases short and J 0 bases short, with 18 bases between. The CDR3 covers 17 residues. Germline V lookup: CDR1 SGHTA, CDR2 FQGNSA. Written as DNA, the CDR3 is TGTGCCAGCAGCTCACAGGGTTTGCCCTTTACTAACTATGGCTACACCTTC. Protein: CASSSQGLPFTNYGYTF.

The chain has TRBV19 and TRBJ2-1, with TRBD2 as a possible D gene (6 bases). Trimming took 2 bases from V and 8 from J, leaving 13 bases between them. Per the germline V gene, CDR1 is LNHDA and CDR2 is SQIVND (reference sequence). This CDR3 comprises 14 residues. The CDR3 here is CASSITGGIYEQFF. CDR3 in DNA: TGTGCCAGTAGTATAACCGGGGGTATCTATGAGCAGTTCTTC.

The chain is built from TRBV19 and TRBJ2-7, with 9 positions matching TRBD1. CDR1 and CDR2 (germline): LNHDA, SQIVND (reference sequence). The V segment lost 5 bases and the J segment 3 bases; nucleotides outside the gene matches: 8. The CDR3 has 15 residues. The CDR3 reads CASSATGTGYYEQYF. In nucleotides, the CDR3 is TGTGCCAGTAGTGCAACCGGGACAGGGTACTACGAGCAGTACTTC.

This clone was detected once. The chain carries TRBV29-1 and TRBJ2-1; 14 nucleotides match TRBD2. V lost 7 bases to trimming and J lost 0 bases; unmatched junction nucleotides: 5. CDR1 is SQVTM, CDR2 ANQGSEA, per germline. The CDR3 contains 16 residues. This chain's CDR3 is CSAGTSGGPSYNEQFF. CDR3 DNA: TGCAGCGCTGGGACTAGCGGGGGCCCCTCCTACAATGAGCAGTTCTTC.

The chain joins TRBV6-1 to TRBJ1-1, with 9 bases fitting TRBD1. The V and J ends lost 1 base and 1 base, in that order; junction bases with no gene match: 7. Germline-derived CDR1 and CDR2 are MNHNS and SASEGT. CDR3 length equals 17 residues. The CDR3 region is CASSEDVDRGPNTEAFF. CDR3 in DNA: TGTGCCAGCAGTGAAGATGTGGACAGGGGACCGAACACTGAAGCTTTCTTT.

This sequence joins TRBV2 and TRBJ1-5, with 8 bases matching TRBD1. Trimming at V came to 4 bases and at J to 0 bases, leaving 8 bases not matched to a gene. Germline V gives CDR1 SNHLY, CDR2 FYNNEI. The CDR3 is made up of 17 amino acids. The CDR3 nucleotides are TGTGCCAGCAGTGGGGACAGGTCTAGCCTTAGCAATCAGCCCCAGCATTTT. This codes for CASSGDRSSLSNQPQHF.

This clone was recorded only once. The rearrangement joins TRBV6-5 to TRBJ2-3; TRBD2 matches at 12 bases. Unmatched junction bases numbered 3, after V lost 5 bases and J lost 3 bases. This CDR3 is built from 15 residues. Germline V gene lookup returns CDR1 MNHEY and CDR2 SVGAGI. Here the CDR3 DNA reads TGTGCCAGCAGTCCTAGCGGGGGGGGGACAGATACGCAGTATTTT. Protein product: CASSPSGGGTDTQYF.

This chain connects TRBV3-1 (or the pseudogene TRBV3-2) to TRBJ1-1; TRBD1 is a possible D gene (6 bases). Germline lookup yields CDR1 LGHDT and CDR2 YNNKEL (reference sequence). The CDR3 covers 14 residues. The V and J ends lost 3 bases and 4 bases respectively, with 12 bases between them. The CDR3 loop reads CASSHGTRGTEAFF. CDR3 sequence (DNA): TGTGCCAGCAGCCACGGGACCAGGGGCACTGAAGCTTTCTTT.

The table lists this clone with a few counts. The rearrangement uses TRBV7-9 and TRBJ1-2; D remains ambiguous. The V and J ends lost 5 bases and 1 base respectively, with 8 bases between them. The CDR3 contains 13 residues. Germline V gives CDR1 SEHNR, CDR2 FQNEAQ (reference sequence). The CDR3 DNA sequence: TGTGCCAGCAGCAAGACTCTTAACTATGGCTACACCTTC. Translating gives CASSKTLNYGYTF.

This chain joins TRBV9 and TRBJ1-6; D is uncertain. Per the germline V gene, CDR1 is SGDLS and CDR2 is YYNGEE. V gave up 2 bases and J gave up 6 bases, with 9 bases separating them. The CDR3 sequence is 14 residues long. This chain's CDR3 is CASSVAGINSPLHF. CDR3 DNA: TGTGCCAGCAGCGTGGCGGGCATTAATTCACCCCTCCACTTT.

This chain uses TRBV18 with TRBJ1-4; the D is unclear. This CDR3 is built from 14 residues. The V and J ends lost 2 bases and 6 bases respectively, with 10 bases between them. Germline V gene lookup returns CDR1 KGHSH and CDR2 LQKENI. This chain's CDR3 is CASSPGGSDEKLFF. CDR3 DNA: TGTGCCAGCTCACCAGGCGGGTCCGATGAAAAACTGTTTTTT.

This chain joins TRBV2 and TRBJ2-5, with D tentatively TRBD2 (6 bases). V lost 6 bases, J lost 3 bases, and 23 bases lay in between. CDR1 is SNHLY, CDR2 FYNNEI, per germline. The CDR3 is made up of 17 amino acids. CDR3 nucleotide sequence: TGTGCCAGCAGCGGCCCCACCGGCGGGGCCCGAGAAGAGACCCAGTACTTC. Protein product: CASSGPTGGAREETQYF.

This chain links TRBV7-9 with TRBJ2-1; 8 bases are a match to TRBD2. Germline V gene sequence: CDR1 SEHNR, CDR2 FQNEAQ (reference sequence). This CDR3 has 15 amino acids. The junction had 10 bases not matched to a gene; V was cut back by 5 bases and J by 7 bases. The CDR3 DNA is TGTGCCAGCAGCCGTTTGGGCGGGGGGAATAATGAGCAGTTCTTC. Protein product: CASSRLGGGNNEQFF.

This clone was observed a single time. This chain joins TRBV30 and TRBJ1-4; D is undetermined. Germline V lookup: CDR1 GTSNPN, CDR2 SVGIG (reference sequence). The V end was cut by 3 bases, the J end by 4 bases, with 18 bases between. This CDR3 has 16 residues. The CDR3 DNA sequence: TGTGCCTGGAGCCGGTTTTCGGCGGGGTTTAATGAAAAACTGTTTTTT. Translating gives CAWSRFSAGFNEKLFF.

The CDR3 DNA sequence: TGCGCCAGCAGCTTGATGGGAACAAGGGACTCCGGGGAGCTGTTTTTT. Translating gives CASSLMGTRDSGELFF. The chain links TRBV5-1 to TRBJ2-2, with a weak D call TRBD2 (6 bases). Germline CDR1 SGHRS, CDR2 YFSETQ. V lost 1 base and J 6 bases, leaving 16 bases between the germline ends. The CDR3 consists of 16 residues.

CDR3 in DNA: TGTGCCAGCAGTGATGATAGCGGGAGAAGCTCCTACGAGCAGTACTTC. This encodes CASSDDSGRSSYEQYF. The rearrangement joins TRBV2 to TRBJ2-7; 9 bases map to TRBD2. The junction had 6 bases not matched to a gene; V was cut back by 3 bases and J by 0 bases. CDR1 and CDR2 (germline): SNHLY, FYNNEI. This CDR3 is 16 amino acids long.

The chain links TRBV2 to TRBJ1-5; 12 bases match TRBD1. The CDR3 has 17 residues. Looked up from germline, CDR1 is SNHLY and CDR2 is FYNNEI. After removal of 7 bases from V and 1 base from J, the junction contained 8 bases not matched to a gene. In nucleotides, the CDR3 is TGTGCCAGCAACCCGGGACAGGGGGCATTGAGCAATCAGCCCCAGCATTTT. Protein product: CASNPGQGALSNQPQHF.